These 9 T cell receptor beta chains share one sample of origin, sequenced in a study of OX40 agonist ivuxolimab in advanced cancers. Libraries were prepared by immunoSEQ multiplex PCR; TCRdb keeps only in-frame clonotypes and omits some of them. The data contain 83,000 or so clones, 85% to 95% of them singletons. Specimen: CD4+ or CD8+ T cells sorted from blood, collected in a trial of the OX40 agonist ivuxolimab. The source is an adult with an advanced solid tumor such as melanoma, head and neck, liver or kidney cancer.

The rearrangement joins TRBV7-3 to TRBJ1-4; a possible D gene is TRBD1 (5 bases). The V end lost 5 bases, the J end lost 3 bases, and 13 bases lay between the germline ends. This CDR3 is built from 15 residues. The germline gives CDR1 SGHTA, CDR2 FQGTGA. The chain's CDR3 is CASSGPGNPNEKLFF. CDR3 nucleotides: TGTGCCAGCAGCGGCCCAGGGAACCCTAATGAAAAACTGTTTTTT.

The chain has TRBV5-1 and TRBJ1-4, with TRBD1 as a possible D gene (6 bases). This CDR3 spans 14 amino acids. CDR1 is SGHRS and CDR2 is YFSETQ in the germline V gene. V dropped 3 bases and J dropped 8 bases, with 14 bases sitting between them. The CDR3 coding sequence is TGCGCCAGCAGCTCGAGGGGGGGTTACGAAAAACTGTTTTTT. This translates into CASSSRGGYEKLFF.

This clone was seen more than once but under ten times. This chain uses TRBV7-2 with TRBJ1-2; a possible D gene is TRBD1 (6 bases). CDR1 and CDR2 from the germline V gene are SGHTA and FQGNSA. This CDR3 has 15 amino acids. Trimming took off 5 bases at V and 2 bases at J, with 15 bases between the two ends. Here the CDR3 DNA reads TGTGCCAGCAGCAGGCAACAGGGACCCAACTATGGCTACACCTTC. It specifies CASSRQQGPNYGYTF.

The chain employs TRBV5-8 and TRBJ2-7; TRBD1 aligns across 9 bases. This CDR3 has 14 amino acids. Trimming cost V 5 bases and J 1 base; bases outside gene matches: 4. From germline, CDR1 is SGHTS and CDR2 YDEGEE. CDR3 residues: CASRTGQGSYEQYF. CDR3 sequence (DNA): TGTGCCAGCAGGACGGGACAGGGATCCTACGAGCAGTACTTC.

The chain couples TRBV10-1 to TRBJ2-7; 7 bases fit TRBD1. With V trimmed by 5 bases and J by 1 base, 2 bases remained unmatched. The CDR3 loop spans 13 amino acids. Per the germline V gene, CDR1 is WNHNN and CDR2 is SYGVQD (reference sequence). CDR3 coding DNA: TGCGCCAGCAGTTCAGGGGGTTCCTACGAGCAGTACTTC. It yields the protein CASSSGGSYEQYF.

This sequence joins TRBV6-1 and TRBJ1-1; TRBD1 is a possible D gene (6 bases). Germline V gene lookup returns CDR1 MNHNS and CDR2 SASEGT. The CDR3 totals 15 residues. The V end was cut by 4 bases, the J end by 3 bases, with 15 bases between. The CDR3 DNA is TGTGCCAGCAGTGGGGGACACGGGGGCCACACTGAAGCTTTCTTT. Protein product: CASSGGHGGHTEAFF.

The chain uses TRBV7-8 and TRBJ1-5; maybe TRBD1 (6 bases). Looked up from germline, CDR1 is SGHVS and CDR2 is FQNEAQ. Trimming removed 3 bases at V and 7 bases at J, with 13 bases between. The CDR3 spans 14 residues. The chain's CDR3 is CASSFWGQGQPQHF. The CDR3 nucleotides are TGTGCCAGCAGCTTTTGGGGGCAAGGGCAGCCCCAGCATTTT.

The chain joins TRBV19 to TRBJ1-2; 7 bases match TRBD1. The germline gives CDR1 LNHDA, CDR2 SQIVND (reference sequence). After removal of 7 bases from V and 4 bases from J, the junction contained 9 bases not matched to a gene. CDR3 length: 14 amino acids. The CDR3 spells CASTPRQGGYGYTF. CDR3 nucleotide sequence: TGTGCCAGTACCCCGAGACAGGGAGGCTATGGCTACACCTTC.

The chain employs TRBV5-5 and TRBJ2-7, with a weak D call TRBD2 (6 bases). Between the trimmed V and J ends, which lost 4 bases and 2 bases, there was a span of 13 bases. There are 14 residues in the CDR3. Germline-derived CDR1 and CDR2 are SGHKS and YYEKEE (reference sequence). CDR3 sequence reads: CASSQGLAPYEQYF. CDR3 coding DNA: TGTGCCAGCAGCCAAGGGCTAGCGCCCTACGAGCAGTACTTC.